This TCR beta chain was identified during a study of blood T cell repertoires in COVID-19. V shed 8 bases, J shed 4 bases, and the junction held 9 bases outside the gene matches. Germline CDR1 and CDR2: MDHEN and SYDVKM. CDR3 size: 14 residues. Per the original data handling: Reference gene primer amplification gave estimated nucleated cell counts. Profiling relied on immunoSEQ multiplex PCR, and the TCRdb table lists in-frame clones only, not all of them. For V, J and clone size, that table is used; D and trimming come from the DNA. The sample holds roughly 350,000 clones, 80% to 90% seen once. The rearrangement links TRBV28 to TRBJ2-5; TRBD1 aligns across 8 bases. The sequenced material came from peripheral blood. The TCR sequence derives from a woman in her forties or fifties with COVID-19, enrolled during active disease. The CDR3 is CASYAWTGPETQYF. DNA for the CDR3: TGTGCCAGCTATGCATGGACAGGGCCAGAGACCCAGTACTTC.